This entry lists 17 T cell receptor beta chains sequenced from one sample in a study of early stage breast cancer tumors. Libraries were prepared by immunoSEQ multiplex PCR; TCRdb keeps only in-frame clonotypes and omits some of them. Counted here are approximately 6,100 clones, about 73% occurring once; the ten biggest clones make up 11%. Material: normal breast tissue next to the tumor. These receptors were collected from a person aged 65-85 years with breast cancer.

The chain links TRBV4-3 to TRBJ2-1; 10 nucleotides line up with TRBD2. This CDR3 spans 17 amino acids. V lost 0 bases, J lost 6 bases, and 8 bases stayed unmatched. Germline V gene lookup returns CDR1 LGHNA and CDR2 YSLEER. CDR3 loop: CASSQDGSPSGGNEQFF. The CDR3 nucleotides read TGCGCCAGCAGCCAAGACGGGTCCCCTAGCGGGGGCAATGAGCAGTTCTTC.

This clone was observed once. V is TRBV4-3 and J is TRBJ1-5, with 7 bases that match TRBD1. CDR3 length: 13 residues. The junction had 6 bases not matched to a gene; V was cut back by 4 bases and J by 9 bases. Germline CDR1 LGHNA, CDR2 YSLEER. CDR3 DNA: TGCGCCAGCAGCCCTCACAGGGGTGGGCCCCAGCATTTT. This encodes CASSPHRGGPQHF.

The CDR3 protein is CASWASGFSSYNEQFF. CDR3 DNA: TGTGCCAGCTGGGCTAGCGGCTTTAGCTCCTACAATGAGCAGTTCTTC. The chain is built from TRBV2 and TRBJ2-1, with 7 bases aligning to TRBD2. The J segment lost 0 bases and the V segment lost 8 bases, leaving 10 bases of the junction unmatched. The CDR3 length is 16 residues. From germline, CDR1 is SNHLY and CDR2 FYNNEI. Using reference TRBV2 and TRBJ2-1 for the parts outside the CDR3, the full variable domain is EPEVTQTPSHQVTQMGQEVILRCVPISNHLYFYWYRQILGQKVEFLVSFYNNEISEKSEIFDDQFSVERPDGSNFTLKIRSTKLEDSAMYFCASWASGFSSYNEQFFGPGTRLTVL.

The V call is TRBV7-3, the J call TRBJ2-2, with D hard to call. The germline V gene has CDR1 SGHTA and CDR2 FQGTGA. Trimming removed 2 bases from V and 5 bases from J, with 9 bases in between. The CDR3 runs to 14 residues. The CDR3 region has the DNA TGTGCCAGCAGCTTAGGTAGTAATACCGGGGAGCTGTTTTTT. It yields the protein CASSLGSNTGELFF. Full variable domain (outside the CDR3, taken from reference TRBV7-3 and TRBJ2-2): GAGVSQTPSNKVTEKGKYVELRCDPISGHTALYWYRQSLGQGPEFLIYFQGTGAADDSGLPNDRFFAVRPEGSVSTLKIQRTERGDSAVYLCASSLGSNTGELFFGEGSRLTVL.

The rearrangement uses TRBV19 and TRBJ1-5, with TRBD1 matching 7 bases. V lost 3 bases, J lost 2 bases, and 10 bases stayed unmatched. Germline V gene sequence: CDR1 LNHDA, CDR2 SQIVND (reference sequence). CDR3 size: 17 residues. CDR3 sequence: CASSIPQGVGGNQPQHF. The CDR3 DNA reads as TGTGCCAGTAGTATTCCCCAGGGGGTGGGCGGCAATCAGCCCCAGCATTTT.

This rearrangement joins TRBV9 to TRBJ2-3; TRBD2 agrees at 9 bases. Germline V gene lookup returns CDR1 SGDLS and CDR2 YYNGEE. This CDR3 is built from 16 residues. V trimming: 4 bases; J trimming: 3 bases; junction bases outside the gene matches: 9. CDR3 in DNA: TGTGCCAGCAGCTACTTGGGGGCGGGGGGGACAGATACGCAGTATTTT. This gives the protein CASSYLGAGGTDTQYF.

The chain couples TRBV28 to TRBJ2-7, with 8 bases that match TRBD1. Germline CDR1 and CDR2: MDHEN and SYDVKM. The trim removed 8 bases at V and 5 bases at J, leaving 11 bases unmatched. The CDR3 runs to 14 residues. CDR3 sequence (DNA): TGTGCCAGCGGCACCCAGGGGGCGGTCCACGAGCAGTACTTC. As protein: CASGTQGAVHEQYF.

V usage is TRBV2 and J usage is TRBJ1-1; tentative D call: TRBD1 (5 bases). V lost 6 bases and J 5 bases, leaving 13 bases between the germline ends. Per germline, CDR1 SNHLY and CDR2 FYNNEI. The CDR3 sequence is 13 residues long. DNA of the CDR3: TGTGCCAGCAGAGCGGGACTCACTACTGAAGCTTTCTTT. Its protein is CASRAGLTTEAFF.

The chain recombines TRBV27 with TRBJ2-3; TRBD2 aligns across 10 bases. Trimming at V came to 2 bases and at J to 3 bases, leaving 5 bases not matched to a gene. Looked up from germline, CDR1 is MNHEY and CDR2 is SMNVEV (reference sequence). There are 16 residues in the CDR3. This CDR3 is CASSLPSGSGTDTQYF. In nucleotides, the CDR3 is TGTGCCAGCAGTTTACCTAGCGGGAGTGGGACAGATACGCAGTATTTT.

The sample holds one count of this clone. V usage is TRBV5-1 and J usage is TRBJ2-6; D perhaps matches TRBD1 (5 bases). This CDR3 contains 17 residues. Germline V gene sequence: CDR1 SGHRS, CDR2 YFSETQ. The V gene lost 0 bases and the J gene lost 0 bases, with 10 bases spanning the gap. CDR3 loop: CASSLARDYSGANVLTF. CDR3 DNA sequence: TGCGCCAGCAGCTTGGCCAGGGATTACTCTGGGGCCAACGTCCTGACTTTC.

The chain couples TRBV30 to TRBJ1-1; 7 bases map to TRBD1. In germline, CDR1 is GTSNPN, CDR2 SVGIG (reference sequence). The CDR3 length is 15 residues. With V trimmed by 0 bases and J by 6 bases, 10 bases remained unmatched. CDR3 sequence: CAWSVRGRGRSEAFF. CDR3 bases: TGTGCCTGGAGTGTACGAGGCAGGGGGAGGTCTGAAGCTTTCTTT.

This rearrangement joins TRBV19 to TRBJ1-2; TRBD1 aligns across 8 bases. The V segment lost 0 bases and the J segment 8 bases; nucleotides outside the gene matches: 11. The CDR3 is 16 amino acids. Germline V CDR1 and CDR2: LNHDA, SQIVND (reference sequence). This CDR3 reads CASSIDGTGLSRGYTF. CDR3 sequence (DNA): TGTGCCAGTAGTATAGATGGGACAGGCCTCTCGAGGGGCTACACCTTC.

The chain links TRBV30 to TRBJ2-3, with TRBD1 matching 9 bases. V lost 2 bases, J lost 1 base, and 1 base stayed unmatched. The germline V gene has CDR1 GTSNPN and CDR2 SVGIG (reference sequence). This CDR3 is 14 amino acids long. Here the CDR3 reads CAWSRTGGTDTQYF. For the CDR3, the DNA is TGTGCCTGGAGTCGGACAGGGGGCACAGATACGCAGTATTTT.

The V and J genes are TRBV6-1 and TRBJ1-4; the D gene is possibly TRBD1 (6 bases). The CDR3 loop spans 18 amino acids. Germline CDR1 and CDR2: MNHNS and SASEGT. V dropped 0 bases and J dropped 0 bases, with 14 bases sitting between them. This CDR3 reads CASSEALQGSATNEKLFF. Here the CDR3 DNA reads TGTGCCAGCAGTGAAGCTCTACAGGGCTCCGCAACTAATGAAAAACTGTTTTTT.

This clone appeared once. The rearrangement joins TRBV5-8 to TRBJ1-5; 7 bases fit TRBD1. The germline V gene has CDR1 SGHTS and CDR2 YDEGEE. V trimming: 3 bases; J trimming: 7 bases; junction bases outside the gene matches: 10. The CDR3 length is 15 residues. The CDR3 DNA is TGTGCCAGCAGCTCTCAGGGGGGCTTGTGGCAGCCCCAGCATTTT. It codes for CASSSQGGLWQPQHF.

The J gene is TRBJ1-1, the V gene TRBV25-1, with D perhaps matching TRBD1 (6 bases). The CDR3 is made up of 13 amino acids. CDR1 and CDR2 from the germline V gene are MGHDK and SYGVNS. V was pared by 4 bases and J by 5 bases, with 11 bases between. CDR3 region: CASSGTGLTEAFF. CDR3 sequence (DNA): TGTGCCAGCAGTGGCACAGGGTTGACTGAAGCTTTCTTT. Complete variable domain (other parts from reference TRBV25-1 and TRBJ1-1): EADIYQTPRYLVIGTGKKITLECSQTMGHDKMYWYQQDPGMELHLIHYSYGVNSTEKGDLSSESTVSRIRTEHFPLTLESARPSHTSQYLCASSGTGLTEAFFGQGTRLTVV.

The chain is built from TRBV2 and TRBJ1-1, with D maybe TRBD1 (5 bases). Germline CDR1 and CDR2: SNHLY and FYNNEI. The CDR3 spans 13 residues. Trimming shortened V by 6 bases and J by 6 bases, and 14 bases separated the two germline ends. The CDR3 loop is CASRQQGKPEAFF. The CDR3, as DNA: TGTGCCAGCAGACAGCAGGGAAAACCTGAAGCTTTCTTT.